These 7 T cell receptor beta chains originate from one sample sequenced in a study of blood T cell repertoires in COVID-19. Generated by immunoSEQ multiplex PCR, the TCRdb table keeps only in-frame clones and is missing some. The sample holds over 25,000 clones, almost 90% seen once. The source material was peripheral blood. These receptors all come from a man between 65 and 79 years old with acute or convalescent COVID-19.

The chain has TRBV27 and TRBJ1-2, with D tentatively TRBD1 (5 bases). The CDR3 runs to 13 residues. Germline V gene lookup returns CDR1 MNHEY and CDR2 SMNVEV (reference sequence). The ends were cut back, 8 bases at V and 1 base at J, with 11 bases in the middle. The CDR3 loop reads CASCDSNNYGYTF. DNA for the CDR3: TGTGCCAGCTGCGACAGCAATAACTATGGCTACACCTTC.

CDR3 in amino acids: CASSPVTSAYNEQFF. DNA of the CDR3: TGTGCCAGCTCACCAGTGACTAGCGCGTACAATGAGCAGTTCTTC. This chain links TRBV18 with TRBJ2-1; 8 nucleotides match TRBD2. V dropped 2 bases and J dropped 4; count of bases not matched to a gene: 4. The CDR3 covers 15 residues. CDR1 and CDR2 (germline): KGHSH, LQKENI.

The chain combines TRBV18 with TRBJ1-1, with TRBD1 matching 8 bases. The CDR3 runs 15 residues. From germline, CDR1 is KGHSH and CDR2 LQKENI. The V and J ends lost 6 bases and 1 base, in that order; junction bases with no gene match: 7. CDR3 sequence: CASSPGQGGNTEAFF. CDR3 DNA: TGTGCCAGCTCGCCCGGACAGGGAGGGAACACTGAAGCTTTCTTT.

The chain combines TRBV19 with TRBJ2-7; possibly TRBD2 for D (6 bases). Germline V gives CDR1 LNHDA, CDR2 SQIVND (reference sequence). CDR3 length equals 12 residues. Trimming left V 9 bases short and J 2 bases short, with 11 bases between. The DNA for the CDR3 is TGTGCCAGCCGTAGCGGTCCCTACGAGCAGTACTTC. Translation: CASRSGPYEQYF.

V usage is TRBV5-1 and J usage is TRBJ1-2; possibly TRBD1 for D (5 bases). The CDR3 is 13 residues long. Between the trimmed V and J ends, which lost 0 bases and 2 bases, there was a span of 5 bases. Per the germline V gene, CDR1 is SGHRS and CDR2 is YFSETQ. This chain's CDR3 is CASSLAGNYGYTF. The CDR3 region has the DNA TGCGCCAGCAGCTTGGCAGGGAACTATGGCTACACCTTC.

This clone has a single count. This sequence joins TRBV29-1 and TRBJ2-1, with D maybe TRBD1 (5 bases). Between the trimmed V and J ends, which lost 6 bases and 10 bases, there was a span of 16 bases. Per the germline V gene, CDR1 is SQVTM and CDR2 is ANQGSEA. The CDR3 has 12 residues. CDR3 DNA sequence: TGCAGCGTCGCCGGCGCAGGGAAAGAGCAGTTCTTC. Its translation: CSVAGAGKEQFF.

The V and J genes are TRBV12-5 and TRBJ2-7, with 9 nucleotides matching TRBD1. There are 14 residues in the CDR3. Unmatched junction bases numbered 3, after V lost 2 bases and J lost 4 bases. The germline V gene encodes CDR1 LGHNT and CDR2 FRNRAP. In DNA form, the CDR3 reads TGTGCTAGTGGTTTGACAGGGGGCTGGTACGAGCAGTACTTC. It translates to CASGLTGGWYEQYF.